This T cell receptor (beta chain) comes out of a study of patients and donors after allogeneic stem cell transplantation. In this sample, this clonotype turned up many times. TCRdb called the RT-PCR reads again in MiXCR, with one record for every CDR3 protein. Among some 230,000 distinct CDR3 sequences listed, approximately 14% were seen once. The TCR was taken from a human donor who was either an allogeneic HSCT recipient or a stem cell or donor lymphocyte infusion donor (not recorded which). It is not recorded whose cells these are; they may come from a transplant donor. Source material: blood, either unsorted or a sorted T cell fraction (not recorded which).

The CDR3 DNA is TGCAGCGTTGAAGGATTCGGCAGGGGGGCCAAAAACATTCAGTACTTC. This sequence encodes CSVEGFGRGAKNIQYF. The rearrangement joins TRBV29-1 to TRBJ2-4; 7 bases line up with TRBD1. The germline V gene has CDR1 SQVTM and CDR2 ANQGSEA. The CDR3 spans 16 residues. V gave up 1 base and J gave up 1 base; unmatched junction bases: 7. Full variable domain (outside the CDR3, taken from reference TRBV29-1 and TRBJ2-4): SAVISQKPSRDICQRGTSLTIQCQVDSQVTMMFWYRQQPGQSLTLIATANQGSEATYESGFVIDKFPISRPNLTFSTLTVSNMSPEDSSIYLCSVEGFGRGAKNIQYFGAGTRLSVL.